The 17 T cell receptor beta chains given below trace back to one sample, sequenced in a study of shared clonotypes between healthy human individuals. The method was immunoSEQ multiplex PCR; TCRdb's version includes in-frame clones alone and lacks a portion of them. The repertoire holds 1.5 million to 2.5 million clones, with roughly 95% as singletons. Terminally differentiated effector memory CD45RA+ cells were left out of the naive CD8 fraction, which was CD45RO-negative and positively selected for CCR7. Material: naive CD8+ T cells sorted from blood. The receptors come from a man younger than 35 in good health.

This clone was observed a single time. The rearrangement uses TRBV27 and TRBJ2-3; TRBD1 aligns across 9 bases. The CDR3 runs to 19 residues. With 9 bases clipped from V and 6 bases from J, the junction kept 25 bases outside the gene matches. The germline V gene encodes CDR1 MNHEY and CDR2 SMNVEV (reference sequence). CDR3 sequence (DNA): TGTGCCAGGCCTGATTCGGGACAGGGCCCCACAAATCTTAGGGATACGCAGTATTTT. As protein: CARPDSGQGPTNLRDTQYF.

This chain uses TRBV27 with TRBJ2-2, with 9 bases aligning to TRBD2. This CDR3 region has 17 residues. V lost 5 bases, J lost 5 bases, and 12 bases stayed unmatched. Germline V CDR1 and CDR2: MNHEY, SMNVEV (reference sequence). The CDR3 bases are TGTGCCAGCAGTACTCTCAAAGTAGCGGGGGAGACCGGGGAGCTGTTTTTT. Residues: CASSTLKVAGETGELFF.

The V call is TRBV27, the J call TRBJ2-1; no definite D call. Germline-derived CDR1 and CDR2 are MNHEY and SMNVEV (reference sequence). Trimming cost V 2 bases and J 6 bases, with 14 bases left between them. This CDR3 is built from 15 residues. CDR3 protein: CASSLIGLESNEQFF. The CDR3 nucleotides read TGTGCCAGCAGTTTAATTGGCCTAGAGAGCAATGAGCAGTTCTTC.

This chain links TRBV29-1 with TRBJ2-2, with D uncertain. In germline, CDR1 is SQVTM, CDR2 ANQGSEA. The CDR3 covers 15 residues. Between the trimmed V and J ends, which lost 0 bases and 0 bases, there was a span of 8 bases. CDR3 DNA sequence: TGCAGCGTTGAAGATCGTTTAGCGAACACCGGGGAGCTGTTTTTT. Translated, it gives CSVEDRLANTGELFF.

CDR3 protein: CASSLSRGAFEQFF. The CDR3 DNA sequence: TGTGCCAGCAGTTTATCGCGAGGGGCGTTTGAGCAGTTCTTC. The rearrangement uses TRBV27 and TRBJ2-1; D may match TRBD1 or TRBD2 (5 bases each). V dropped 0 bases and J dropped 9 bases, with 12 bases sitting between them. This CDR3 has 14 residues. The V gene's germline CDR1 is MNHEY and CDR2 SMNVEV (reference sequence).

The chain employs TRBV11-3 and TRBJ2-7, with 7 bases lining up with TRBD1. The CDR3 length is 14 residues. Per the germline V gene, CDR1 is SGHNT and CDR2 is YENEEA. The V and J ends lost 4 bases and 2 bases, in that order; junction bases with no gene match: 5. The chain's CDR3 is CASSSTGDPYEQYF. CDR3 DNA sequence: TGTGCCAGCAGCTCCACAGGGGACCCCTACGAGCAGTACTTC.

This rearrangement joins TRBV6-5 to TRBJ1-1, with D uncertain. From germline, CDR1 is MNHEY and CDR2 SVGAGI. The CDR3 has 13 amino acids. The ends were cut back, 6 bases at V and 0 bases at J, with 8 bases in the middle. The CDR3 region has the DNA TGTGCCAGCAGCCCAGAGATGAACACTGAAGCTTTCTTT. Its translation: CASSPEMNTEAFF.

Turning to this clone: This CDR3 is also generated by other DNA sequences in the sample. The V call is TRBV9, the J call TRBJ1-5; D not certain. With 0 bases removed from V and 5 bases from J, the gap between germline ends came to 6 bases. The CDR3 has 13 residues. Looked up from germline, CDR1 is SGDLS and CDR2 is YYNGEE. CDR3 bases: TGTGCCAGCAGCGTAGGCACACATCAGCCCCAGCATTTT. It yields the protein CASSVGTHQPQHF. Full variable domain (outside the CDR3, taken from reference TRBV9 and TRBJ1-5): DSGVTQTPKHLITATGQRVTLRCSPRSGDLSVYWYQQSLDQGLQFLIQYYNGEERAKGNILERFSAQQFPDLHSELNLSSLELGDSALYFCASSVGTHQPQHFGDGTRLSIL.

V and J are TRBV9 and TRBJ2-7, with D hard to call. V lost 1 base to trimming and J lost 1 base, with 9 bases between them. This CDR3 has 14 amino acids. The germline CDR1 and CDR2 sequences are SGDLS and YYNGEE. The CDR3 protein is CASSVQDKSYEQYF. The CDR3, as DNA: TGTGCCAGCAGCGTACAGGATAAATCCTACGAGCAGTACTTC.

The chain couples TRBV12-2 to TRBJ2-7. TRBV12-2 is labeled a pseudogene. CDR3 length equals 14 residues. This CDR3 is CASRLAVRIYEQYF. In DNA form, the CDR3 reads TGTGCAAGTCGCTTAGCGGTTAGGATCTACGAGCAGTACTTC.

This chain joins TRBV6-6 and TRBJ2-2; D is possibly TRBD1 or TRBD2 (5 bases each). V shed 5 bases and J shed 9 bases, with 16 bases lying between them. The CDR3 is 14 residues long. Germline assignment: CDR1 MNHNY and CDR2 SVGAGI (reference sequence). In nucleotides, the CDR3 is TGTGCCAGCAGTAAGGGACCCATTCCCAGGGAGCTGTTTTTT. This gives the protein CASSKGPIPRELFF.

This sequence joins TRBV19 and TRBJ2-3; TRBD1 matches at 7 bases. Germline trimming cut 1 base from V and 4 bases from J; bases unmatched to any gene: 2. Germline V lookup: CDR1 LNHDA, CDR2 SQIVND (reference sequence). The length of the CDR3 is 14 residues. This chain's CDR3 is CASSIVQGADTQYF. CDR3 coding DNA: TGTGCCAGTAGTATAGTGCAGGGGGCAGATACGCAGTATTTT.

V and J are TRBV2 and TRBJ2-7; D gene uncertain. CDR3 length equals 13 residues. The V and J ends lost 5 bases and 3 bases respectively, with 11 bases between them. Germline V gene sequence: CDR1 SNHLY, CDR2 FYNNEI. The CDR3 sequence is CASSRGNDYEQYF. The CDR3 nucleotides read TGTGCCAGCAGTCGTGGAAACGACTACGAGCAGTACTTC.

This chain links TRBV28 with TRBJ2-6, with 12 bases identical to TRBD1. CDR3 length: 18 amino acids. Unmatched junction bases numbered 7, after V lost 7 bases and J lost 0 bases. Germline V gives CDR1 MDHEN, CDR2 SYDVKM. CDR3 loop: CASNLRDRGLSGANVLTF. For the CDR3, the DNA is TGTGCCAGCAACCTCCGGGACAGGGGGCTCTCTGGGGCCAACGTCCTGACTTTC.

V is TRBV6-6 and J is TRBJ2-1; possibly TRBD1 or TRBD2 for D (5 bases each). CDR1 and CDR2 (germline): MNHNY, SVGAGI (reference sequence). With 2 bases removed from V and 8 bases from J, the gap between germline ends came to 16 bases. The CDR3 runs to 15 residues. CDR3 nucleotide sequence: TGTGCCAGCAGTTACGGGACCACCGTCGCAGATGAGCAGTTCTTC. It codes for CASSYGTTVADEQFF.

The table lists this clone with a count of one. V is TRBV6-6 and J is TRBJ1-5; 11 positions match TRBD1. The CDR3 sequence is 15 residues long. V dropped 5 bases and J dropped 4; count of bases not matched to a gene: 4. Germline V gene sequence: CDR1 MNHNY, CDR2 SVGAGI (reference sequence). CDR3 loop: CASSGGTGGNQPQHF. The DNA of the CDR3 is TGTGCCAGCAGTGGGGGGACAGGGGGAAATCAGCCCCAGCATTTT.

CDR3 coding DNA: TGTGCCAGCAGGACAGGGATGGCTAATGAAAAACTGTTTTTT. Translated, it gives CASRTGMANEKLFF. The V call is TRBV2, the J call TRBJ1-4, with 7 bases matching TRBD1. Germline V lookup: CDR1 SNHLY, CDR2 FYNNEI. V gave up 6 bases and J gave up 3 bases; unmatched junction bases: 4. This CDR3 is built from 14 residues.